This T cell receptor (beta chain) was observed in a study of T cells in Graves' hyperthyroidism and ophthalmopathy. Findings of the study overall: Prediction of ophthalmopathy progression came a median around 6 months pre-onset.

Investigators excluded patients with uncontrolled infection, other autoimmune disease, pregnancy or lactation. Clinical symptoms, serum thyroxine and TRAb, thyroid ultrasound and orbital computed tomography were used for the diagnoses. This clonotype was counted at least ten times. What it binds is not known. RNA transcripts were the template for amplifying TCR beta CDR3 regions. The HTBI primer set was used in a first-round RT-PCR of the TCR CDR3. TCRdb called the multiplex PCR reads again in MiXCR, with one record for every CDR3 protein. Counted here are about 280,000 distinct CDR3 sequences, under 30% occurring once; the ten biggest clones make up more than 25%. V was shortened by 6 bases and J by 5 bases, with 13 bases between the two germline ends. From germline, CDR1 is SNHLY and CDR2 FYNNEI. The CDR3 totals 13 residues.

The sample was blood. This sequence joins TRBV2 and TRBJ1-2; D remains unclear. This clonotype was obtained from a man aged 35-49 years with Graves' hyperthyroidism that later progressed to Graves' ophthalmopathy. The CDR3 sequence is CASSTLDWYGYTF. DNA for the CDR3: TGTGCCAGCAGCACGCTTGATTGGTATGGCTACACCTTC.